Below, 15 T cell receptor beta chains from the same sample are listed, as sequenced in a study of T cell responses to AZD1222 COVID-19 vaccine. Measured with immunoSEQ multiplex PCR; TCRdb has only the in-frame clones, and not every one. This table holds some 91,000 clones, 89% found once. This sample comprised peripheral blood, obtained on day 0 of AZD1222 vaccination. These TCRs come from an adult in good health.

The chain has TRBV18 and TRBJ2-5, with no clear D. CDR1 and CDR2 (germline): KGHSH, LQKENI. V lost 1 base and J 4 bases, leaving 7 bases between the germline ends. The CDR3 is made up of 13 amino acids. In nucleotides, the CDR3 is TGTGCCAGCTCACCACGGCCTGCAGAGACCCAGTACTTC. This encodes CASSPRPAETQYF.

CDR3 loop: CASSLGRGKGTEAFF. In DNA, the CDR3 is TGTGCCAGCAGCTTGGGAAGGGGTAAGGGCACTGAAGCTTTCTTT. The V call is TRBV5-4, the J call TRBJ1-1, with a tentative D call TRBD1 (5 bases). V lost 0 bases and J lost 4, with 13 bases in between. Per the germline V gene, CDR1 is SGHNT and CDR2 is YYREEE (reference sequence). This CDR3 comprises 15 residues.

The rearrangement joins TRBV6-1 to TRBJ1-4; D gene ambiguous. The CDR3 length is 13 residues. V was shortened by 1 base and J by 6 bases, with 6 bases between the two germline ends. The germline V gene has CDR1 MNHNS and CDR2 SASEGT. The DNA for the CDR3 is TGTGCCAGCAGTGAAGGGTATGATGAAAAACTGTTTTTT. It specifies CASSEGYDEKLFF.

The CDR3 region is CASSSRGANQPQHF. CDR3 bases: TGTGCCAGCAGTTCCAGGGGGGCCAATCAGCCCCAGCATTTT. V and J are TRBV27 and TRBJ1-5, with 7 bases matching TRBD1. The CDR3 totals 14 residues. Germline CDR1 is MNHEY and CDR2 is SMNVEV (reference sequence). Trimming cost V 4 bases and J 3 bases; bases outside gene matches: 3.

The chain carries TRBV9 and TRBJ1-6, with D possibly matching TRBD1 (5 bases). The germline V gene encodes CDR1 SGDLS and CDR2 YYNGEE. Trimming left V 3 bases short and J 10 bases short, with 20 bases between. The CDR3 has 16 amino acids. The CDR3 DNA reads TGTGCCAGCAGCGGAAGATCGGGACGGCTAAGCTCACCCCTCCACTTT. It encodes CASSGRSGRLSSPLHF.

The chain is built from TRBV7-2 and TRBJ2-7; TRBD2 aligns across 8 bases. The ends lost 1 base at V and 1 base at J; junction bases unmatched: 3. The CDR3 has 15 residues. Germline CDR1 and CDR2: SGHTA and FQGNSA. The CDR3 DNA follows: TGTGCCAGCAGCTTAGGAGGGACTAGGTCCTACGAGCAGTACTTC. Amino acids: CASSLGGTRSYEQYF.

The chain combines TRBV5-6 with TRBJ1-6, with no clear D. CDR3 size: 15 residues. Germline CDR1 is SGHDT and CDR2 is YYEEEE. V was pared by 2 bases and J by 4 bases, with 10 bases between. CDR3 residues: CASSFVTGYNSPLHF. The CDR3 coding sequence is TGTGCCAGCAGCTTCGTTACGGGTTATAATTCACCCCTCCACTTT.

This clone was seen many times. The V and J genes are TRBV6-1 and TRBJ1-5; D ambiguous. Germline V CDR1 and CDR2: MNHNS, SASEGT. Trimming took 2 bases from V and 1 from J, leaving 9 bases between them. This CDR3 is built from 15 residues. The CDR3 bases are TGTGCCAGCAGTGAAAGTCCTACGAGCAATCAGCCCCAGCATTTT. It codes for CASSESPTSNQPQHF.

The J gene is TRBJ2-7, the V gene TRBV27; 7 bases match TRBD1. Unmatched junction bases numbered 9, after V lost 4 bases and J lost 6 bases. The CDR3 sequence is 14 residues long. Germline CDR1 reads MNHEY; CDR2 reads SMNVEV (reference sequence). The CDR3 here is CASSSGQATGEQYF. In DNA form, the CDR3 reads TGTGCCAGCAGTTCCGGACAGGCGACTGGCGAGCAGTACTTC.

This sequence joins TRBV18 and TRBJ2-3; the D gene is possibly TRBD2 (5 bases). The length of the CDR3 is 17 residues. Trimming took off 6 bases at V and 0 bases at J, with 19 bases between the two ends. Germline V lookup: CDR1 KGHSH, CDR2 LQKENI. The CDR3 spells CASSPDEGITSTDTQYF. The DNA of the CDR3 is TGTGCCAGCTCCCCAGATGAGGGAATTACTAGCACAGATACGCAGTATTTT. The whole variable domain, remainder taken from reference TRBV18 and TRBJ2-3, is NAGVMQNPRHLVRRRGQEARLRCSPMKGHSHVYWYRQLPEEGLKFMVYLQKENIIDESGMPKERFSAEFPKEGPSILRIQQVVRGDSAAYFCASSPDEGITSTDTQYFGPGTRLTVL.

This rearrangement joins TRBV5-8 to TRBJ2-1, with D tentatively TRBD2 (6 bases). Trimming stripped 0 bases from V and 0 bases from J, with 13 bases between. The CDR3 has 17 residues. Germline CDR1 is SGHTS and CDR2 is YDEGEE. CDR3 protein: CASSLEFYGSSYNEQFF. The CDR3 nucleotides are TGTGCCAGCAGCTTGGAATTCTACGGGAGCTCCTACAATGAGCAGTTCTTC.

V gene TRBV7-3 combines with J gene TRBJ1-6, with a possible D match to TRBD1 (5 bases). The CDR3 consists of 16 residues. The germline V gene has CDR1 SGHTA and CDR2 FQGTGA. V lost 5 bases and J 5 bases, leaving 16 bases between the germline ends. The CDR3 is CASSPAGVGHNSPLHF. In DNA, the CDR3 is TGTGCCAGCAGCCCCGCGGGGGTGGGACATAATTCACCCCTCCACTTT. Supplemented by reference TRBV7-3 and TRBJ1-6, the full variable domain reads GAGVSQTPSNKVTEKGKYVELRCDPISGHTALYWYRQSLGQGPEFLIYFQGTGAADDSGLPNDRFFAVRPEGSVSTLKIQRTERGDSAVYLCASSPAGVGHNSPLHFGNGTRLTVT.

The chain carries TRBV18 and TRBJ1-6, with 8 bases lining up with TRBD1. The CDR3 length is 15 residues. CDR1 and CDR2 (germline): KGHSH, LQKENI. V was pared by 3 bases and J by 7 bases, with 5 bases of the junction left unmatched. DNA of the CDR3: TGTGCCAGCTCACCTTCAGGGGGCATAAATTCACCCCTCCACTTT. Protein: CASSPSGGINSPLHF.

This clone was counted once. The chain employs TRBV2 and TRBJ2-7, with D perhaps TRBD1 or TRBD2 (6 bases each). From germline, CDR1 is SNHLY and CDR2 FYNNEI. V lost 2 bases and J lost 10, with 12 bases in between. CDR3 length equals 12 residues. CDR3 loop: CASSEMRGTQYF. In nucleotides, the CDR3 is TGTGCCAGCAGTGAAATGAGGGGGACTCAGTACTTC.

The gene calls are TRBV5-6 and TRBJ2-3; 7 nucleotides align to TRBD2. V trimming: 2 bases; J trimming: 4 bases; junction bases outside the gene matches: 4. The CDR3 spans 14 residues. Germline V gene sequence: CDR1 SGHDT, CDR2 YYEEEE. The CDR3 sequence: CASSFSGLPDTQYF. DNA of the CDR3: TGTGCCAGCAGCTTTAGCGGGTTGCCAGATACGCAGTATTTT.